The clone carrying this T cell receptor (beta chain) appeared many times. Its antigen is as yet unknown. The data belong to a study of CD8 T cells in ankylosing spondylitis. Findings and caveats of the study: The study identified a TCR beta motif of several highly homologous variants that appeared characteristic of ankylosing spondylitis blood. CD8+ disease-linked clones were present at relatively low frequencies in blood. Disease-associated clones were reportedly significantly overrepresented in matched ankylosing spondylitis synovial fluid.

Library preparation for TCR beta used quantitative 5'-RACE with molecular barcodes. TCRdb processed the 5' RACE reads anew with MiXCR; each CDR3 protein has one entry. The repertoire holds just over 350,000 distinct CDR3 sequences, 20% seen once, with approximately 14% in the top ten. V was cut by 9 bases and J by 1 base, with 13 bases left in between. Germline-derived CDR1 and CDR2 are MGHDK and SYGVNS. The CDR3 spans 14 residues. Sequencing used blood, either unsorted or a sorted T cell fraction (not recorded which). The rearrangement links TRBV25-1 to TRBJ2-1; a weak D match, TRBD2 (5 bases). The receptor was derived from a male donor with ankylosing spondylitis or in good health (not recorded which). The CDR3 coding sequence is TGTGCCAGTTCGGACTTGAGTTCCTACAATGAGCAGTTCTTC. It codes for CASSDLSSYNEQFF.